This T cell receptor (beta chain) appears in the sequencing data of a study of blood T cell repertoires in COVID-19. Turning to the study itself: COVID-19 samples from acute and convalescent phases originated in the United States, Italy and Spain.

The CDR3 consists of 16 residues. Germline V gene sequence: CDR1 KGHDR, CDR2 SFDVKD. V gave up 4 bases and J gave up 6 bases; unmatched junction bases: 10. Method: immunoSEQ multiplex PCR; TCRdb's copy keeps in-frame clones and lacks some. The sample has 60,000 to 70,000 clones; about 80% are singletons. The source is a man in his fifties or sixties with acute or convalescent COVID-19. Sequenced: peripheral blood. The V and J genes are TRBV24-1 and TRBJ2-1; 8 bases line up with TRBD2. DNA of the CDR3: TGTGCCACCAGTGACATGGCCGACGCGGGGGGCAATGAGCAGTTCTTC. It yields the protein CATSDMADAGGNEQFF.